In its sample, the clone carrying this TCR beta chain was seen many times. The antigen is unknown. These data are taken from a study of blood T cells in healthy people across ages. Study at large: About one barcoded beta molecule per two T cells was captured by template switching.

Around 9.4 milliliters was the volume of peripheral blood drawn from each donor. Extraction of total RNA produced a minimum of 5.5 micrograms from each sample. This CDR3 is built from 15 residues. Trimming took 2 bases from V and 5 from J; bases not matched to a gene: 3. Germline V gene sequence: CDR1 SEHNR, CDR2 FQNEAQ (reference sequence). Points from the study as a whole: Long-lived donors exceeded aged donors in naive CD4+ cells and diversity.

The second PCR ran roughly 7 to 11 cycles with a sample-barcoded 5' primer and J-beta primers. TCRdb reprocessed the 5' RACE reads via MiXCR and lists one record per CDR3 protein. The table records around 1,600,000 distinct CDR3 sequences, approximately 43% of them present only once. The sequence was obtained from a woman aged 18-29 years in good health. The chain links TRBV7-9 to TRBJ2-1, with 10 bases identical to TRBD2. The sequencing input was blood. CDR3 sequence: CASSLRTSGDNEQFF. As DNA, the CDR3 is TGTGCCAGCAGCTTAAGAACTAGCGGGGACAATGAGCAGTTCTTC.